Sequencing of this T cell receptor beta chain was carried out in a study of T-cell reconstitution after alpha-beta-depleted transplantation in children. Study-wide results and caveats: After transplant, at about two months, alpha-beta T cells were reportedly derived from several hundred expanded graft clones. Where some patients showed high TCRbeta diversity at day 60, it came from recipient T cells and thymic progenitors that had survived. Newly produced T cells mostly accounted for T-cell counts and diversity one year post-transplant.

Germline assignment: CDR1 SGHTA and CDR2 FQGTGA. The CDR3 spans 14 residues. It was with unique molecular identifiers that the TCRbeta library was prepared. From the PCR reads, TCRdb called clonotypes with MiXCR, one entry per CDR3 protein. The sample lists 700,000 to 950,000 distinct CDR3 sequences, around 15% occurring once. This clonotype was picked up many times. No antigen is known for it. One junction end disagrees with the germline gene, perhaps due to a read error. This TCR came from a male patient aged 5 to 17 who had a stem cell transplant for acute lymphoblastic leukemia, so the T cells may come from the graft donor. Sequencing was performed on PBMCs, mostly from graft donor cells, taken 360 days after TCRalphabeta/CD19-depleted stem cell transplant. V gene TRBV7-3 combines with J gene TRBJ2-5, with 9 bases that match TRBD1. CDR3 protein: CASSPTGGGETQYF. In DNA form, the CDR3 reads TGCGCCAGCAGCCCTACAGGGGGCGGAGAGACCCAGTACTTC.